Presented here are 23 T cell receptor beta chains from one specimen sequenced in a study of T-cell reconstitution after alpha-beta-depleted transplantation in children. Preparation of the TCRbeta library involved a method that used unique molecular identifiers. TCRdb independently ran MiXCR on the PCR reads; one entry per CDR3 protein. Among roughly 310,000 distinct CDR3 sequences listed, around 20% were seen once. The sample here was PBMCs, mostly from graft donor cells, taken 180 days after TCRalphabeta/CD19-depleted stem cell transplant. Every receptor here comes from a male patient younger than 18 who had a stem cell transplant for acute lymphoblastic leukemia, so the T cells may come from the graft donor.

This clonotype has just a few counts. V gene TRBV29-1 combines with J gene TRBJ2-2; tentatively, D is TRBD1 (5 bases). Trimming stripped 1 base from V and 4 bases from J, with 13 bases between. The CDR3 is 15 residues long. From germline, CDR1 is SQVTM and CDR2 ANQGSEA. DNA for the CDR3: TGCAGCGTTGAAGTGGCCCAGGGCGTCACCGGGGAGCTGTTTTTT. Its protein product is CSVEVAQGVTGELFF.

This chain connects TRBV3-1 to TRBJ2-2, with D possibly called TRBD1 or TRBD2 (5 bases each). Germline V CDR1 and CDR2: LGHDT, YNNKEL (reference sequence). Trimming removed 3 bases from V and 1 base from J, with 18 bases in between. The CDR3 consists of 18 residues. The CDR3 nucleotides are TGTGCCAGCAGCCAGGCCCTGGGGGTGACCGAGAACACCGGGGAGCTGTTTTTT. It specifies CASSQALGVTENTGELFF.

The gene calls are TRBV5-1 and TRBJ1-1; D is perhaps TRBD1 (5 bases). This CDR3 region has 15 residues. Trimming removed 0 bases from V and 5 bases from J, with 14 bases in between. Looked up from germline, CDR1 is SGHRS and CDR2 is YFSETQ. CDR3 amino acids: CASSLGGARGTEAFF. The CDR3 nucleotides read TGCGCCAGCAGCTTGGGCGGGGCCCGGGGGACTGAAGCTTTCTTT. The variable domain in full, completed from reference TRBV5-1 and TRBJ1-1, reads KAGVTQTPRYLIKTRGQQVTLSCSPISGHRSVSWYQQTPGQGLQFLFEYFSETQRNKGNFPGRFSGRQFSNSRSEMNVSTLELGDSALYLCASSLGGARGTEAFFGQGTRLTVV.

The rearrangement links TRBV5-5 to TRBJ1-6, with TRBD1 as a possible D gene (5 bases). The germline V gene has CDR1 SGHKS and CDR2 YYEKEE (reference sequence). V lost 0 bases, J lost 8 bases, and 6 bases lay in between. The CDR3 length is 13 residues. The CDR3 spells CASSLGGDSPLHF. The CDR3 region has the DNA TGTGCCAGCAGCTTGGGGGGGGATTCACCCCTCCACTTT.

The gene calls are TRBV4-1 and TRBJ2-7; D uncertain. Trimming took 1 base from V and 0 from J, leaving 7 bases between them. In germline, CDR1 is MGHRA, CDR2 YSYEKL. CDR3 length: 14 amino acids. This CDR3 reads CASSQGRSSYEQYF. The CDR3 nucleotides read TGCGCCAGCAGCCAAGGCCGTAGCTCCTACGAGCAGTACTTC.

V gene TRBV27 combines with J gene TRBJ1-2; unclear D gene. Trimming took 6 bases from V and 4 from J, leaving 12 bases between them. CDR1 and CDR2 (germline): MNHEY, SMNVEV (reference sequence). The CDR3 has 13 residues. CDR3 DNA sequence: TGTGCCAGCAGCCCTATAGTCCCCTATGGCTACACCTTC. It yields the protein CASSPIVPYGYTF.

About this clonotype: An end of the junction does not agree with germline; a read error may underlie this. The CDR3 nucleotides read TGCGCCAGCAGCAGGGACCCTCGCAATAAGCAGTTCTTC. It is translated as CASSRDPRNKQFF. The chain joins TRBV5-1 to TRBJ2-1, with D tentatively TRBD1 or TRBD2 (5 bases each). Germline V CDR1 and CDR2: SGHRS, YFSETQ. CDR3 length: 13 residues. Drawing the rest from reference TRBV5-1 and TRBJ2-1, the complete variable domain is KAGVTQTPRYLIKTRGQQVTLSCSPISGHRSVSWYQQTPGQGLQFLFEYFSETQRNKGNFPGRFSGRQFSNSRSEMNVSTLELGDSALYLCASSRDPRNKQFFGPGTRLTVL.

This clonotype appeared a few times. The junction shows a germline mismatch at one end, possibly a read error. The CDR3 region has the DNA TGTGCCAGCAGTTTAACAGGGACTCGGGAGACTCAGTACTTC. Translating gives CASSLTGTRETQYF. The chain links TRBV12-3 or TRBV12-4 to TRBJ2-5, with D perhaps matching TRBD1 or TRBD2 (6 bases each). The CDR3 contains 14 residues.

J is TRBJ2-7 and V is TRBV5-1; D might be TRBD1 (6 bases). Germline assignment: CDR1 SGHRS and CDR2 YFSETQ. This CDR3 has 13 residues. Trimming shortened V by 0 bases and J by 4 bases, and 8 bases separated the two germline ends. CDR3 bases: TGCGCCAGCAGCTTGGAGGACAGTTACGAGCAGTACTTC. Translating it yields CASSLEDSYEQYF.

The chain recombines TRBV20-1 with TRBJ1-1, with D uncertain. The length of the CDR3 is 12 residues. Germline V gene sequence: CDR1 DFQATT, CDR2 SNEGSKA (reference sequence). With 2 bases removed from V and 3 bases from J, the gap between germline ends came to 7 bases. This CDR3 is CSARMGYTEAFF. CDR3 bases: TGCAGTGCTAGAATGGGGTACACTGAAGCTTTCTTT.

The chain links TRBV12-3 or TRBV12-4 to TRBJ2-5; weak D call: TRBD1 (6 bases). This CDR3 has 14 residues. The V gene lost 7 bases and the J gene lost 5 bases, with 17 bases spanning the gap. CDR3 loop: CASTRGHQWETQYF. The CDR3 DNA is TGTGCCAGCACCCGGGGACACCAGTGGGAGACCCAGTACTTC.

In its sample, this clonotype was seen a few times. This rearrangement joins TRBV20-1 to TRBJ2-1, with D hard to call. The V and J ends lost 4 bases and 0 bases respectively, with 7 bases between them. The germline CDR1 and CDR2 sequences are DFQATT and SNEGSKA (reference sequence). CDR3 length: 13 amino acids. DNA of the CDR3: TGCAGTGCTAAGTTTAGCTCCTACAATGAGCAGTTCTTC. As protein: CSAKFSSYNEQFF.

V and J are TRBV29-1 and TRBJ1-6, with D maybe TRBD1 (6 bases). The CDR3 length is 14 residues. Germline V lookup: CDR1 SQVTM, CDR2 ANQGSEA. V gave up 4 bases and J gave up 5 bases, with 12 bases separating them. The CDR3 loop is CSVAQDSNNSPLHF. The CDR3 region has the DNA TGCAGCGTTGCCCAGGACAGCAATAATTCACCCCTCCACTTT. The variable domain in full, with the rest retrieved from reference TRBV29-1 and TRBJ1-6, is SAVISQKPSRDICQRGTSLTIQCQVDSQVTMMFWYRQQPGQSLTLIATANQGSEATYESGFVIDKFPISRPNLTFSTLTVSNMSPEDSSIYLCSVAQDSNNSPLHFGNGTRLTVT.

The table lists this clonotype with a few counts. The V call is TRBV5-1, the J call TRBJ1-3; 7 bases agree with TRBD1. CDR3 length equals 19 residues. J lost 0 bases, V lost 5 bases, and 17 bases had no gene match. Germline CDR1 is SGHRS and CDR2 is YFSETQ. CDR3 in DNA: TGCGCCAGCAGAGACACGGGGAGGGGGCGTCTTTCCTCTGGAAACACCATATATTTT. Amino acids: CASRDTGRGRLSSGNTIYF.

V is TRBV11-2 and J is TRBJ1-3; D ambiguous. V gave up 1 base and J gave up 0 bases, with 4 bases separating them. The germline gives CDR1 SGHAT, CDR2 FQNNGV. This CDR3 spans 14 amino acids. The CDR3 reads CASSLVSSGNTIYF. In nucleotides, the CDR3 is TGTGCCAGCAGCTTAGTATCCTCTGGAAACACCATATATTTT.

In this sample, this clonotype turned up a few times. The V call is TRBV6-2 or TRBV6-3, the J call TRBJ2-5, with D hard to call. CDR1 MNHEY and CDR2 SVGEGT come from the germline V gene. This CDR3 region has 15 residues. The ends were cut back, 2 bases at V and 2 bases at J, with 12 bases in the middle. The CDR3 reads CASSYPDIDQETQYF. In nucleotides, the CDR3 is TGTGCCAGCAGTTACCCCGACATAGATCAAGAGACCCAGTACTTC.

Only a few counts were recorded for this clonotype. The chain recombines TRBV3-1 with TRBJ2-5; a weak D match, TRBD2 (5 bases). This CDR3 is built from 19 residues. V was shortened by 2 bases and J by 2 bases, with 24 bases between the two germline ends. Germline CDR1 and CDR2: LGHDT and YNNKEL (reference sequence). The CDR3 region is CASSQSGLSQPSFQETQYF. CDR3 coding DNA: TGTGCCAGCAGCCAATCCGGACTTTCCCAACCATCCTTTCAAGAGACCCAGTACTTC.

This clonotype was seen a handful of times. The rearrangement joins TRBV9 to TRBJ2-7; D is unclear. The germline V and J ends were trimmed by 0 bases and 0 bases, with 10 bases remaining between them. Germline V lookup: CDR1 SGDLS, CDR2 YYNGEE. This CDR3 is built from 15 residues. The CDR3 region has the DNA TGTGCCAGCAGCGTAGGGGCAGCGAGCTCCTACGAGCAGTACTTC. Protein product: CASSVGAASSYEQYF.

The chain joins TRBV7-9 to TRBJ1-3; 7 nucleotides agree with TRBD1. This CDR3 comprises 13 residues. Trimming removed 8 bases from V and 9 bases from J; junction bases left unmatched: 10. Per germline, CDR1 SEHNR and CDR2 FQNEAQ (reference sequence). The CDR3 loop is CASPDRSRGTIYF. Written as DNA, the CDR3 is TGTGCCAGCCCGGACAGGAGTCGGGGCACCATATATTTT.

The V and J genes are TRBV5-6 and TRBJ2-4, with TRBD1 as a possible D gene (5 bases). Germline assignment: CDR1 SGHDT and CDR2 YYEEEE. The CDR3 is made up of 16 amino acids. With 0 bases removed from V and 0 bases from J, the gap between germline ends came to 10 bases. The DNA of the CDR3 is TGTGCCAGCAGCTTGGGTGGACAACTAGCCAAAAACATTCAGTACTTC. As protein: CASSLGGQLAKNIQYF.

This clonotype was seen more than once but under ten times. This CDR3 is CASSSGTVYSGANVLTF. In DNA, the CDR3 is TGTGCCAGCAGTTCGGGGACAGTCTACTCTGGGGCCAACGTCCTGACTTTC. V is TRBV12-3 or TRBV12-4 and J is TRBJ2-6; TRBD1 aligns across 7 bases. J was trimmed by 0 bases and V by 4 bases; bases with no gene match: 6. The CDR3 contains 17 residues.

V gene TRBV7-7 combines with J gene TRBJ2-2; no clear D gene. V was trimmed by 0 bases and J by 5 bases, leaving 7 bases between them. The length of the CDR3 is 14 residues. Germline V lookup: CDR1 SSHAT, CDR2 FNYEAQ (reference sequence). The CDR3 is CASSLALRTGELFF. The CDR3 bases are TGTGCCAGCAGCTTAGCCCTCAGGACCGGGGAGCTGTTTTTT.

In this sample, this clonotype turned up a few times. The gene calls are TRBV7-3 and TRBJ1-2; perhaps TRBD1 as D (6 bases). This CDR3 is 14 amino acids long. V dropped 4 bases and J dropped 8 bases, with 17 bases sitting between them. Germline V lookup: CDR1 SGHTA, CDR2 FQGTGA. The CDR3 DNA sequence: TGTGCCAGCAGCTCCTACAGGGATGTGGAGGGCTACACCTTC. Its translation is CASSSYRDVEGYTF.